This T cell receptor beta chain was obtained from a study of a mutant IDH1 vaccine in newly diagnosed glioma. Study-wide context: Patients received vaccination from 4-6 weeks after radiotherapy alone, or with temozolomide cycles. The treated population exhibited a male proportion of roughly 62%, a female proportion of roughly 40%, and a mean age of about 40 years.

Time point here: week 47, end of study. Every vaccination contained 300 ug of the mutant IDH1 20-mer peptide and was paired with topical imiquimod. As regards this clone: Antigen unknown.

Generated by immunoSEQ multiplex PCR, the TCRdb table keeps only in-frame clones and is missing some. The sample has roughly 22,000 clones, about four fifths seen once. The CDR3 extends over 18 amino acids. Trimming shortened V by 4 bases and J by 6 bases, and 27 bases separated the two germline ends. The V gene's germline CDR1 is SGDLS and CDR2 YYNGEE. The receptor was isolated from a man in his forties with glioma. Some clones in this sample may be carry-over from other donors' samples. Source: PBMCs, taken from a glioma patient whose treatment included an IDH1 peptide vaccine. This chain links TRBV9 with TRBJ2-3; tentatively, D is TRBD2 (7 bases). The CDR3 loop reads CASSTPRGGRLGSDTQYF. The CDR3 region has the DNA TGTGCCAGCAGCACTCCCAGGGGAGGGAGACTAGGGTCTGATACGCAGTATTTT.